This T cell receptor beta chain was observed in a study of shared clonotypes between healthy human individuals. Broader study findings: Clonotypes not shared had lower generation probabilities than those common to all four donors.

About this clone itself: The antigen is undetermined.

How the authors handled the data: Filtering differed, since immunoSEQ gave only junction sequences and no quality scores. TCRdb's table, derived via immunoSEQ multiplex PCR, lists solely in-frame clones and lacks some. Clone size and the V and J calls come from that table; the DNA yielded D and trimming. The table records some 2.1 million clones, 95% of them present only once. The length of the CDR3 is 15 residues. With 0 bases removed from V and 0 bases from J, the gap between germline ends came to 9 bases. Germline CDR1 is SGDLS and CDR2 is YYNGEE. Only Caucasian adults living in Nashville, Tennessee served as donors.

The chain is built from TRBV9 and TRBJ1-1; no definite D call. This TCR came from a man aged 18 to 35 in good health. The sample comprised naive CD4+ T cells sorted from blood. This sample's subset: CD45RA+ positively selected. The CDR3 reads CASSVVRELNTEAFF. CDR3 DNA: TGTGCCAGCAGCGTAGTCCGGGAGCTGAACACTGAAGCTTTCTTT.